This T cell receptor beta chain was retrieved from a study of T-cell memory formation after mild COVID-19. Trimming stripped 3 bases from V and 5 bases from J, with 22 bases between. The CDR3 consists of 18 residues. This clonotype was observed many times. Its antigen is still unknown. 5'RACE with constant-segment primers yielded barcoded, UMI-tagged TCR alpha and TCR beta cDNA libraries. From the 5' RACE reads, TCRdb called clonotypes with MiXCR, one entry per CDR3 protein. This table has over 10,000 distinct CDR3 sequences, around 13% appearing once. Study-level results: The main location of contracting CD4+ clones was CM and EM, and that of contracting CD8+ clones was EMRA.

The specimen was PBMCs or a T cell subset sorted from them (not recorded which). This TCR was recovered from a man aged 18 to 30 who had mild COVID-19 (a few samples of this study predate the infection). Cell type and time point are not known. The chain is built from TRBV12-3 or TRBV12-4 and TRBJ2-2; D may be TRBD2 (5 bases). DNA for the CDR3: TGTGCCAGCAGTTTTCCCTCGACCGGACTCCTCGGTACCGGGGAGCTGTTTTTT. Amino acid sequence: CASSFPSTGLLGTGELFF.